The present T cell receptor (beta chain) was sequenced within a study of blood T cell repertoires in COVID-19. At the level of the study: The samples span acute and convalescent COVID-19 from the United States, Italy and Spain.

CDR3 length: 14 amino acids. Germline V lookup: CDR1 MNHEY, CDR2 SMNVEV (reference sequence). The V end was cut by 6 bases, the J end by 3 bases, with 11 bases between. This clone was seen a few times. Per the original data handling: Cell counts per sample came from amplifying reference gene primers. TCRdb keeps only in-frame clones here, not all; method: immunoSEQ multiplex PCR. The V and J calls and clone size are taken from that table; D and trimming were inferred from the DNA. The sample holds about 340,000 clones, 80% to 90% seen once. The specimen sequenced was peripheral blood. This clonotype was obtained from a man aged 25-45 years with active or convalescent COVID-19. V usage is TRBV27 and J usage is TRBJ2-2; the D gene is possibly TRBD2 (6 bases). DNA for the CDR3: TGTGCCAGCAGCCGCGGGACTTACACCGGGGAGCTGTTTTTT. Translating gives CASSRGTYTGELFF.